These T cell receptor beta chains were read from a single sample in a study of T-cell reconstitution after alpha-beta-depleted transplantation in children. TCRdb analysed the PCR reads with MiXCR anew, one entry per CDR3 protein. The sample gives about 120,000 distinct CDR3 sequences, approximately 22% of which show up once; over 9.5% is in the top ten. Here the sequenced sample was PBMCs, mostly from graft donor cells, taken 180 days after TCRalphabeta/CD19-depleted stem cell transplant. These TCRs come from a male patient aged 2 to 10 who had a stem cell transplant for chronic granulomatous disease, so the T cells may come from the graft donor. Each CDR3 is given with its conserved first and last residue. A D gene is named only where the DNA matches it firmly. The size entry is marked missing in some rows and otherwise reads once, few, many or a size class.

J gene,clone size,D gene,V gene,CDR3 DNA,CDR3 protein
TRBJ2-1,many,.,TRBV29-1,TGCAGCGTTGCGTACCCATCTCGCTACAATGAGCAGTTCTTC,CSVAYPSRYNEQFF
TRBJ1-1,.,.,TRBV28,TGTGCCAGCAGTTATCTCCCAGGGAACACTGAAGCTTTCTTT,CASSYLPGNTEAFF
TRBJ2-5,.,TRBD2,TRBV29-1,TGCAGCTCCGCCCCACTAGCGGGGGGCGGGGAGACCCAGTACTTC,CSSAPLAGGGETQYF
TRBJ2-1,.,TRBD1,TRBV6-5,TGTGCCAGCAGTTTTGGCAGGGGGAAGAATGAGCAGTTCTTC,CASSFGRGKNEQFF
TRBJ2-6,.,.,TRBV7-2,TGTGCCAGCAGCTGGCTAGGGGTTGGGGCCAACGTCCTGACTTTC,CASSWLGVGANVLTF
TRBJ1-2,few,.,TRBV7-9,TGTGCCAGCAGACCGGGGGACCCGTGGTATGGCTACACCTTC,CASRPGDPWYGYTF
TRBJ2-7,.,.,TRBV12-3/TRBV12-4,TGTGCCAGCAGTTTCGGGGACTACGAGCAGTACTTC,CASSFGDYEQYF
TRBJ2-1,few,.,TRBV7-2,TGTGCCAGCAGCGAACCGGGCTACAATGAGCAGTTCTTC,CASSEPGYNEQFF
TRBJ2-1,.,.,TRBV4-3,TGCGCCAGCAGCCAATCGGACTCTCCCTACAATGAGCAGTTCTTC,CASSQSDSPYNEQFF
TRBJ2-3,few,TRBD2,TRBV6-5,TGTGCCAGCAGTCCCTCGGGACTAGAGACAGATACGCAGTATTTT,CASSPSGLETDTQYF
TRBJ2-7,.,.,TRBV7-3,TGTGCCAGCAGCCAAGTGAACGAGCAGTACTTC,CASSQVNEQYF
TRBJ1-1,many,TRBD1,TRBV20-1,TGCAGTGCTAGGAGTACAGGGGAAACTGAAGCTTTCTTT,CSARSTGETEAFF
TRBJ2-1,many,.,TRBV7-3,TGTGCCAGCAGCCTAACTTTCCGGGACTCCCCAAGGAATGAGCAGTTCTTC,CASSLTFRDSPRNEQFF
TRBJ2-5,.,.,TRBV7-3,TGTGCCAGCAGCTCCACAACCAGGGACCAAGAGACCCAGTACTTC,CASSSTTRDQETQYF
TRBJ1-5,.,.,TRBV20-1,TGCAGTGCTAGGACACCCGAGGACCATCAGCCCCAGCATTTT,CSARTPEDHQPQHF
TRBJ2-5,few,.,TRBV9,TGTGCCAGCAGCGTATCATGGGCAGGAGGAGAGACCCAGTACTTC,CASSVSWAGGETQYF
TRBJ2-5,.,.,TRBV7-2,TGTGCCAGCAGTGACCCGGGGTCCCTAGAGACCCAGTACTTC,CASSDPGSLETQYF
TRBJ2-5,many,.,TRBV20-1,TGCAGTGCTAGCAGGGAAGAGACCCAGTACTTC,CSASREETQYF
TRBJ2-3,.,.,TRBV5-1,TGCGCCAGCAGCTTGGGGATCCGTCCGACAACAGATACGCAGTATTTT,CASSLGIRPTTDTQYF
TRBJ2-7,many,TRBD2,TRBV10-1,TGCGCCAGCAGTGAGTCTCTAGCGGGAGTAGGCCACGAGCAGTACTTC,CASSESLAGVGHEQYF
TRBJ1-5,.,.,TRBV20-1,TGCAGTGCTAGAGATTGGGCAACTCTTAGCAATCAGCCCCAGCATTTT,CSARDWATLSNQPQHF
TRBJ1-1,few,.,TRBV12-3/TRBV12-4,TGTGCCAGCAGTTTTACAGGGACGTTCGGAGCTTTCTTT,CASSFTGTFGAFF
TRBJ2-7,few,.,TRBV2,TGTGCCAGCAGTCCGATCGTTCGTGCGGGGCCCCGTAATAACGAGCAGTACTTC,CASSPIVRAGPRNNEQYF
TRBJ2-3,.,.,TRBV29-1,TGCAGCGTTGAACACGGGAGTGCAGATACGCAGTATTTT,CSVEHGSADTQYF
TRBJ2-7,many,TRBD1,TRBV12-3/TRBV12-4,TGTGCCAGCAGTTCGCCGGGACAGGGGACCTACGAGCAGTACTTC,CASSSPGQGTYEQYF
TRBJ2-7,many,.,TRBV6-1,TGTGCCAGCAGTCCTACGGCTAGCTCCTACGAGCAGTACTTC,CASSPTASSYEQYF
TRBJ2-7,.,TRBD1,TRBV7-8,TGTGCCAGCACCAAACAGGGGTACGAGCAGTACTTC,CASTKQGYEQYF
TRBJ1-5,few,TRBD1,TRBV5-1,TGCGCCAGCAGCTTCAAGGGGGCTGGAGAGCCCCAGCATTTT,CASSFKGAGEPQHF